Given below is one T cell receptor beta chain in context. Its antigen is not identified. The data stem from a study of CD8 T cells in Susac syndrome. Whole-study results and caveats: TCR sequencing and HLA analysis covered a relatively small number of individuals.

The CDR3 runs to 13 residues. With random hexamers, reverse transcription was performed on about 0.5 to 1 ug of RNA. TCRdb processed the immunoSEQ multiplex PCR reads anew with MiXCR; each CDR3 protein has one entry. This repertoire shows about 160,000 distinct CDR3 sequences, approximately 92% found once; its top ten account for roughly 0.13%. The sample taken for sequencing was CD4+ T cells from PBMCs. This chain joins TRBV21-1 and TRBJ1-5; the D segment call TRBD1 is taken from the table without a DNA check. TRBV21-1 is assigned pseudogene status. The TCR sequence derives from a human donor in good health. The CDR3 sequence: CASSPPGGEPQHF. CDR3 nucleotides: TGTGCCAGCAGTCCACCGGGCGGGGAGCCCCAGCATTTT.